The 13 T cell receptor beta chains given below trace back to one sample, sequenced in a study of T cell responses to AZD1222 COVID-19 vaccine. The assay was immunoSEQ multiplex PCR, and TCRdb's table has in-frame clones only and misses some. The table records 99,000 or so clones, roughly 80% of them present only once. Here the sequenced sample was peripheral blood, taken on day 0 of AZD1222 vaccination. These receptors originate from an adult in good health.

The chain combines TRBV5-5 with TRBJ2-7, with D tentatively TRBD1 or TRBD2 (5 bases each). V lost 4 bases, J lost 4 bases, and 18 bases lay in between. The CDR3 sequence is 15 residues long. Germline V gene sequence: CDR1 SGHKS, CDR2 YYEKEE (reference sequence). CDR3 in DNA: TGTGCCAGCAGCCGCCGGGACCGGGGCATGTACGAGCAGTACTTC. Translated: CASSRRDRGMYEQYF.

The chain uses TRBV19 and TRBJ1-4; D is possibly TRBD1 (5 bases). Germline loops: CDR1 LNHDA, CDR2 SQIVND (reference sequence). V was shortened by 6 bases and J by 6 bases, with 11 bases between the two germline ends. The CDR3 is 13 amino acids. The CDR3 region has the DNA TGTGCCAGTAGCCCTTGGGGGGATGAAAAACTGTTTTTT. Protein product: CASSPWGDEKLFF.

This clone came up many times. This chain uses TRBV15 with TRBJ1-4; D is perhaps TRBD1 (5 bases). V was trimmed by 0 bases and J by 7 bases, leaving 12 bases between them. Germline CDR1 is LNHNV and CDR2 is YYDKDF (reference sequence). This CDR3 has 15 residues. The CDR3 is CATSREGQGSEKLFF. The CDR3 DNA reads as TGTGCCACCAGCAGAGAGGGGCAGGGATCTGAAAAACTGTTTTTT.

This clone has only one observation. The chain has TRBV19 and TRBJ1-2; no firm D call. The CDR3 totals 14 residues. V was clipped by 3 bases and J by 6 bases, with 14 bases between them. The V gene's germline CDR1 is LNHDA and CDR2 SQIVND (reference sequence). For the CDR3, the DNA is TGTGCCAGTAGTATGGAGGGTATCACGGATGGCTACACCTTC. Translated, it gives CASSMEGITDGYTF. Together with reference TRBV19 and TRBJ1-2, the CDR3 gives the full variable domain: DGGITQSPKYLFRKEGQNVTLSCEQNLNHDAMYWYRQDPGQGLRLIYYSQIVNDFQKGDIAEGYSVSREKKESFPLTVTSAQKNPTAFYLCASSMEGITDGYTFGSGTRLTVV.

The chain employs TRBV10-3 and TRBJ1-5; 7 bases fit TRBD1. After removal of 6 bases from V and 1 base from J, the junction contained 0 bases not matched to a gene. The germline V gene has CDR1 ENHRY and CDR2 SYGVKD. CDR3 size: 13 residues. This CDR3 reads CAIRGQSNQPQHF. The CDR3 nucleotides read TGTGCCATCAGGGGACAGAGCAATCAGCCCCAGCATTTT.

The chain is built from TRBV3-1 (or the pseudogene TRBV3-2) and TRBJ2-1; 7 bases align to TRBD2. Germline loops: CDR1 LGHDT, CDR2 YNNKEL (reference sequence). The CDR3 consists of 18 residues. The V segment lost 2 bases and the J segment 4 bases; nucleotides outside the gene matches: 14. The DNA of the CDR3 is TGTGCCAGCAGCCAACTAATACGGGTTTGGGGGGGATACAATGAGCAGTTCTTC. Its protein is CASSQLIRVWGGYNEQFF.

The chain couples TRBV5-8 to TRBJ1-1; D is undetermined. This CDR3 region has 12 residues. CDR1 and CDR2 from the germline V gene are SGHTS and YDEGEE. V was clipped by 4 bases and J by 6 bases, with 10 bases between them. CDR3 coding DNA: TGTGCCAGCAGCCCCGCCAGCCCTGAAGCTTTCTTT. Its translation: CASSPASPEAFF.

This CDR3 reads CASSQASGANVLTF. Here the CDR3 DNA reads TGTGCCAGCAGCCAGGCCTCTGGGGCCAACGTCCTGACTTTC. The chain carries TRBV3-1 (or the pseudogene TRBV3-2) and TRBJ2-6; D call uncertain. Germline V lookup: CDR1 LGHDT, CDR2 YNNKEL (reference sequence). The CDR3 covers 14 residues. V lost 3 bases and J 0 bases, leaving 3 bases between the germline ends.

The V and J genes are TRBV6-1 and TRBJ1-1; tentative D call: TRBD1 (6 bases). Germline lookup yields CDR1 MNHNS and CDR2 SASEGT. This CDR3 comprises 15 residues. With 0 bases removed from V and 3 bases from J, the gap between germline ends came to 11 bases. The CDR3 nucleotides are TGTGCCAGCAGTGAAGCTCGAGGGGGATACACTGAAGCTTTCTTT. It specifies CASSEARGGYTEAFF.

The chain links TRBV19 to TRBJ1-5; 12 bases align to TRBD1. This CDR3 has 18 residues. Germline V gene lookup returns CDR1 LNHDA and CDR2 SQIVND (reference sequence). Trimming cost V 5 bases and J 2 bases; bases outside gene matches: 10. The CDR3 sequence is CASSAWGQGAGGNQPQHF. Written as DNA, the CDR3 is TGTGCCAGTAGTGCCTGGGGACAGGGGGCAGGAGGCAATCAGCCCCAGCATTTT.

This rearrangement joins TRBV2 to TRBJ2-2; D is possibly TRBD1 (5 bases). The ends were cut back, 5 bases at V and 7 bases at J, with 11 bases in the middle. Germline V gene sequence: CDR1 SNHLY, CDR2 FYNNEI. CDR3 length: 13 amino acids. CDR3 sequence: CASSRQLGGELFF. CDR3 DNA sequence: TGTGCCAGCAGTCGACAGCTGGGCGGGGAGCTGTTTTTT.

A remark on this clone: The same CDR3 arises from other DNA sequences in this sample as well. CDR3 amino acids: CASSLRGTSTDTQYF. The CDR3 region has the DNA TGCGCCAGCAGCTTGAGGGGAACTAGCACAGATACGCAGTATTTT. V and J are TRBV5-1 and TRBJ2-3, with D perhaps TRBD1 (5 bases). The ends were cut back, 1 base at V and 0 bases at J, with 9 bases in the middle. Germline V gene data show CDR1 as SGHRS and CDR2 as YFSETQ. The length of the CDR3 is 15 residues. Full variable domain (rest looked up from reference TRBV5-1 and TRBJ2-3): KAGVTQTPRYLIKTRGQQVTLSCSPISGHRSVSWYQQTPGQGLQFLFEYFSETQRNKGNFPGRFSGRQFSNSRSEMNVSTLELGDSALYLCASSLRGTSTDTQYFGPGTRLTVL.

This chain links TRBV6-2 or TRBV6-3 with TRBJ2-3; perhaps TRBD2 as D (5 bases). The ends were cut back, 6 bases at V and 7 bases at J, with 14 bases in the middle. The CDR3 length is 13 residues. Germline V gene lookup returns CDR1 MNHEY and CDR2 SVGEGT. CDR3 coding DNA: TGTGCCAGCAGCATAGCCAGCGGAAATACGCAGTATTTT. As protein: CASSIASGNTQYF.